This TCR beta chain derives from a study of control samples from healthy donors and cancer patients. V was cut by 0 bases and J by 4 bases, with 10 bases left in between. This CDR3 comprises 14 residues. Germline V lookup: CDR1 SGHRS, CDR2 YFSETQ. This clone occurred once. Assay used: immunoSEQ multiplex PCR; TCRdb lists only in-frame clones, some missing. This repertoire shows some 140,000 clones, 80% to 90% found once; its top ten account for about 9%. J is TRBJ2-5 and V is TRBV5-1, with D unresolved. This clonotype was sampled from a woman in her twenties or thirties in good health. Sequenced input: blood. CDR3 residues: CASSLEPEGETQYF. As DNA, the CDR3 is TGCGCCAGCAGCTTGGAGCCCGAAGGAGAGACCCAGTACTTC.